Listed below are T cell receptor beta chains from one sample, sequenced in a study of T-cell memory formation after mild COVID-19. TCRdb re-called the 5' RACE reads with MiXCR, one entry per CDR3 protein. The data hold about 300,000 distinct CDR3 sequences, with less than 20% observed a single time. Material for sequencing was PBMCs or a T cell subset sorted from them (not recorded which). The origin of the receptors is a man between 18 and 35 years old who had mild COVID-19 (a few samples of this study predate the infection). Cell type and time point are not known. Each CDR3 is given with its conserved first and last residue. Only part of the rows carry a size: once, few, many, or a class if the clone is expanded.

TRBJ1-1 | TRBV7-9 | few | CASSLALGLNTEAFF
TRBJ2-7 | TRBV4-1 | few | CASSPRGGGLSYEQYF
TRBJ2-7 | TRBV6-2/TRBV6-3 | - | CASSFPQYF
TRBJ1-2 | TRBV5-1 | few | CASSLVTANYGYTF
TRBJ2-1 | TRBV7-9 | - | CASSSNRLAGAYNEQFF
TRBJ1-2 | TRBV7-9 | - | CASSFGANYGYTF
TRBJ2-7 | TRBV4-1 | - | CASSQVFSATYEQYF
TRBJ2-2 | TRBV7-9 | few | CASSLVRDRSNTGELFF
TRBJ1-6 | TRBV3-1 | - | CASSPGGAGSPLHF
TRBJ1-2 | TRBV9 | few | CASSGGQPFYGYTF
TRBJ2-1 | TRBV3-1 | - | CASSQGGGDLYNEQFF